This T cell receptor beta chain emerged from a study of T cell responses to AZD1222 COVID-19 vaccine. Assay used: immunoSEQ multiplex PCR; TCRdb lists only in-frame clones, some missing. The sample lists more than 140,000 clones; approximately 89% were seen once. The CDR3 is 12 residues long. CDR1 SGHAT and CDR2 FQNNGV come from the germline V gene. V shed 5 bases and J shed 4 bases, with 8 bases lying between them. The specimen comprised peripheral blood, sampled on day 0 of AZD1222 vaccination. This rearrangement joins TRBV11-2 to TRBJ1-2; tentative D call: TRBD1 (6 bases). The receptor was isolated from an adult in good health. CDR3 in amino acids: CASSPGAYGYTF. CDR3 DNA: TGTGCCAGCAGCCCAGGGGCCTATGGCTACACCTTC.